A single sample is the source of the 6 T cell receptor beta chains below, sequenced in a study of blood T cell repertoires in COVID-19. The data were produced by immunoSEQ multiplex PCR, yet TCRdb's version contains in-frame clones alone and is incomplete. The sample gives 240,000 or so clones, 70% to 85% of which show up once; 3.3% is in the top ten. Sequenced input: peripheral blood. The receptors derive from a woman over 75 with acute or convalescent COVID-19.

CDR3 bases: TGTGCCAGCTCACCACAGCTGGCTAACTATGGCTACACCTTC. It specifies CASSPQLANYGYTF. The rearrangement uses TRBV18 and TRBJ1-2; the D is unclear. V was shortened by 1 base and J by 0 bases, with 6 bases between the two germline ends. The germline gives CDR1 KGHSH, CDR2 LQKENI. The CDR3 contains 14 residues.

The chain recombines TRBV18 with TRBJ1-5; possibly TRBD1 for D (5 bases). The CDR3 is 13 residues long. Trimming removed 3 bases at V and 10 bases at J, with 13 bases between. Per germline, CDR1 KGHSH and CDR2 LQKENI. Here the CDR3 reads CASSPDPDRPQHF. CDR3 sequence (DNA): TGTGCCAGCTCACCTGACCCCGACAGACCCCAGCATTTT. The variable domain in full, with the rest retrieved from reference TRBV18 and TRBJ1-5, is NAGVMQNPRHLVRRRGQEARLRCSPMKGHSHVYWYRQLPEEGLKFMVYLQKENIIDESGMPKERFSAEFPKEGPSILRIQQVVRGDSAAYFCASSPDPDRPQHFGDGTRLSIL.

This chain joins TRBV6-5 and TRBJ1-1; D gene uncertain. CDR3 size: 15 residues. The V gene's germline CDR1 is MNHEY and CDR2 SVGAGI. The germline V and J ends were trimmed by 2 bases and 1 base, with 11 bases remaining between them. CDR3 in amino acids: CASSYTLRGNTEAFF. The CDR3 DNA follows: TGTGCCAGCAGTTACACTCTTCGGGGGAACACTGAAGCTTTCTTT.

V and J are TRBV3-1 (or the pseudogene TRBV3-2) and TRBJ2-7, with 10 bases that match TRBD2. Germline loops: CDR1 LGHDT, CDR2 YNNKEL (reference sequence). V lost 1 base, J lost 9 bases, and 15 bases stayed unmatched. The CDR3 is made up of 17 amino acids. CDR3 nucleotides: TGTGCCAGCAGCCAAGCGGGAACTAGCGGGGTGTTCGGTAGGCAGTACTTC. Amino acids: CASSQAGTSGVFGRQYF.

Points on this clone: Other DNA sequences in this specimen translate into the identical CDR3. The CDR3 bases are TGTGCCAGCAGCCAAGCGGGACTAGTAACCGGGGAGCTGTTTTTT. It specifies CASSQAGLVTGELFF. V usage is TRBV3-1 (or the pseudogene TRBV3-2) and J usage is TRBJ2-2; 8 bases are shared with TRBD2. The J segment lost 5 bases and the V segment lost 1 base, leaving 3 bases of the junction unmatched. Per germline, CDR1 LGHDT and CDR2 YNNKEL (reference sequence). CDR3 length: 15 residues.

This clone was observed once. The rearrangement joins TRBV6-1 to TRBJ1-6; D call uncertain. V was trimmed by 3 bases and J by 13 bases, leaving 16 bases between them. This CDR3 comprises 14 residues. Germline V lookup: CDR1 MNHNS, CDR2 SASEGT. The CDR3 DNA follows: TGTGCCAGCAGTGAGGGCAGTATACTGGCGCCCCTCCACTTT. Protein sequence: CASSEGSILAPLHF.